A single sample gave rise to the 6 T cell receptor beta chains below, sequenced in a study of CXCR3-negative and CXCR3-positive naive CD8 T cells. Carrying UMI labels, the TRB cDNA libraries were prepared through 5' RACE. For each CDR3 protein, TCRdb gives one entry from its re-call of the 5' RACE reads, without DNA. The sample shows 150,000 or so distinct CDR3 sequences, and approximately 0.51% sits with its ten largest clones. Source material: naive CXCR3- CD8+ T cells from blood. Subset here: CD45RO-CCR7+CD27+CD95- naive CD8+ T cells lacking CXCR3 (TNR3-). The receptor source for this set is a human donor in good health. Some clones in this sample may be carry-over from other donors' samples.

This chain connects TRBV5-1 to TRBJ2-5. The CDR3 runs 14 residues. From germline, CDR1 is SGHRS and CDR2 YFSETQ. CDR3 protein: CASSFPDEAETQYF. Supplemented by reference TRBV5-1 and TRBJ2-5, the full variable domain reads KAGVTQTPRYLIKTRGQQVTLSCSPISGHRSVSWYQQTPGQGLQFLFEYFSETQRNKGNFPGRFSGRQFSNSRSEMNVSTLELGDSALYLCASSFPDEAETQYFGPGTRLLVL.

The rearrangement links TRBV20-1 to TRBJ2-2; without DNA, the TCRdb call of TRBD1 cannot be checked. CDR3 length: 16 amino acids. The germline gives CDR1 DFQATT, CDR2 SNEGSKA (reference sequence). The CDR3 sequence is CSARDLRGADTGELFF.

CDR3 region: CSVELPHGYTF. The V and J genes are TRBV29-1 and TRBJ1-2. This CDR3 contains 11 residues. In germline, CDR1 is SQVTM, CDR2 ANQGSEA.

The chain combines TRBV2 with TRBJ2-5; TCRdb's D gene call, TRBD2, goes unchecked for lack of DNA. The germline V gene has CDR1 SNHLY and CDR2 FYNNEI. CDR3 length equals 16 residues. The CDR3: CASSEAGTSGKETQYF.

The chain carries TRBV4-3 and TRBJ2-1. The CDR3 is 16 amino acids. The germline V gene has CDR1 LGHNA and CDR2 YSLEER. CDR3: CASSQEIGSSYNEQFF.

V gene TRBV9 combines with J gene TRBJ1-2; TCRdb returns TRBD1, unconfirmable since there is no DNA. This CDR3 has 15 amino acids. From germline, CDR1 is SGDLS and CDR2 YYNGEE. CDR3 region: CASSPTGGKLYGYTF.